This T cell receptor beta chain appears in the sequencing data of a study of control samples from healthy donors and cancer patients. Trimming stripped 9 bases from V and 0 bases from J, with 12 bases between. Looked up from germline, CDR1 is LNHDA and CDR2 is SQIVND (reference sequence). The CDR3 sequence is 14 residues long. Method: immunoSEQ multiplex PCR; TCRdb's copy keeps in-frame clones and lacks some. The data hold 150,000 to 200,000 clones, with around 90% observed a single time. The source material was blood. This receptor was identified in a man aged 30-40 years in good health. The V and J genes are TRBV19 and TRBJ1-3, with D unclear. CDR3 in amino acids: CASKKAFSGNTIYF. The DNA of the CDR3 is TGTGCCAGCAAAAAGGCGTTCTCTGGAAACACCATATATTTT.